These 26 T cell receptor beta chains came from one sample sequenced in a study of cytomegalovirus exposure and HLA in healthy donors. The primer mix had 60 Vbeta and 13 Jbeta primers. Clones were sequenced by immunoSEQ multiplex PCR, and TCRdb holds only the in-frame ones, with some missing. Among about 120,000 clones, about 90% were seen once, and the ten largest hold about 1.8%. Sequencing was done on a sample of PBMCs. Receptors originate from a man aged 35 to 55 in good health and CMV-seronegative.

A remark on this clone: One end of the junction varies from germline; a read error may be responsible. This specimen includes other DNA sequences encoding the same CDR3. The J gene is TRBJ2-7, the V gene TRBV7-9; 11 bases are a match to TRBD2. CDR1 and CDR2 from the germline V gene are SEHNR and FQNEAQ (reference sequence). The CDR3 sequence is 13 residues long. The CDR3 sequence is CASSLAGGYEQYF. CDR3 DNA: TGTGCCAGCAGCCTAGCGGGGGGCTACGAGCAGTACTTC.

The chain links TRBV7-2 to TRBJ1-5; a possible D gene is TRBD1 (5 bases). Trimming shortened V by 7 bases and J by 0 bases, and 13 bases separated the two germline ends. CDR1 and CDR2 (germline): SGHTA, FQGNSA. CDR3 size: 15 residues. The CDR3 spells CASTRGGYSNQPQHF. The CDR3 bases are TGTGCCAGCACCCGGGGGGGGTATAGCAATCAGCCCCAGCATTTT.

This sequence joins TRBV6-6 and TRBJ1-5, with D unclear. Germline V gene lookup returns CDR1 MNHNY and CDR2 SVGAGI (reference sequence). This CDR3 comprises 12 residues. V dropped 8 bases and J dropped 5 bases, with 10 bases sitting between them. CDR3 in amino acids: CASGPVDQPQHF. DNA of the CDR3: TGTGCCAGCGGGCCCGTTGATCAGCCCCAGCATTTT.

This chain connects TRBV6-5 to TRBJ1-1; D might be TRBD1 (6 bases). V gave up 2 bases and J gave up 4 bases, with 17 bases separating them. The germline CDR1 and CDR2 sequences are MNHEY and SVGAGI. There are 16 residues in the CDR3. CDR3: CASSYGLGGGSTEAFF. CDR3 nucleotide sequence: TGTGCCAGCAGTTACGGCTTGGGAGGGGGGAGCACTGAAGCTTTCTTT.

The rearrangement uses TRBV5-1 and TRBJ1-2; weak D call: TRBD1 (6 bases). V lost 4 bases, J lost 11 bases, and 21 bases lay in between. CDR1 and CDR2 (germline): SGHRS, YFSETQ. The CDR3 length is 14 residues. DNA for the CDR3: TGCGCCAGCAGCGAACCGGGACAATCTGTGAGGTACACCTTC. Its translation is CASSEPGQSVRYTF.

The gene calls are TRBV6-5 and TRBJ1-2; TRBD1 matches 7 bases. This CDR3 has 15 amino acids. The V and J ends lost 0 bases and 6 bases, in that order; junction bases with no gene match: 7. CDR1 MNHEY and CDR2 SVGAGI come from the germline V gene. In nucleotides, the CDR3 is TGTGCCAGCAGTTACTCAAGGGGGCAGGGGAATGGCTACACCTTC. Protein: CASSYSRGQGNGYTF.

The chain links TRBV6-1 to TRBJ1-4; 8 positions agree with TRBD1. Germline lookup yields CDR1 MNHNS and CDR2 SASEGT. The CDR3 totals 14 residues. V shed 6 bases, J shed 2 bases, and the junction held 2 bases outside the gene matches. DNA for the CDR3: TGTGCCAGCAGCCAGGGGGCGACTAATGAAAAACTGTTTTTT. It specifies CASSQGATNEKLFF.

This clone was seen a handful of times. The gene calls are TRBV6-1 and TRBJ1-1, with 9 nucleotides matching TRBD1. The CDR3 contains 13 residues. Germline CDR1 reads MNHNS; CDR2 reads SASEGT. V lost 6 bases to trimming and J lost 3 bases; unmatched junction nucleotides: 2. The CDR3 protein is CASRTGGDTEAFF. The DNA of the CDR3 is TGTGCCAGCAGGACAGGGGGGGACACTGAAGCTTTCTTT.

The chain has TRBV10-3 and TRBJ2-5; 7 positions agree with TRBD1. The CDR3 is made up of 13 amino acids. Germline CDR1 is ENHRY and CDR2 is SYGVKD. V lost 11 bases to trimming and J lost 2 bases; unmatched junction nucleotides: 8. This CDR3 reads CASTGGQQETQYF. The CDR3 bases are TGTGCCTCTACTGGGGGACAGCAAGAGACCCAGTACTTC.

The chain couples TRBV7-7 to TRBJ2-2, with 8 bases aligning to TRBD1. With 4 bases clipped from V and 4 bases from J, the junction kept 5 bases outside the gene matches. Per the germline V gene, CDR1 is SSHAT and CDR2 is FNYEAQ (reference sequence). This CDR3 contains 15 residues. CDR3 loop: CASSSTQGVTGELFF. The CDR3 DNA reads TGTGCCAGCAGCTCCACACAGGGGGTCACCGGGGAGCTGTTTTTT.

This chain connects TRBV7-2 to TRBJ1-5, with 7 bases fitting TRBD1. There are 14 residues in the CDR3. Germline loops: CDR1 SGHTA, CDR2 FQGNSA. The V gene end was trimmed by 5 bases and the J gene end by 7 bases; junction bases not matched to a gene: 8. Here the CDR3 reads CASSPTGSPQPQHF. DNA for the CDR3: TGTGCCAGCAGCCCGACAGGGTCGCCCCAGCCCCAGCATTTT. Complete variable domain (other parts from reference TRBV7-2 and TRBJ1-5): GAGVSQSPSNKVTEKGKDVELRCDPISGHTALYWYRQSLGQGLEFLIYFQGNSAPDKSGLPSDRFSAERTGGSVSTLTIQRTQQEDSAVYLCASSPTGSPQPQHFGDGTRLSIL.

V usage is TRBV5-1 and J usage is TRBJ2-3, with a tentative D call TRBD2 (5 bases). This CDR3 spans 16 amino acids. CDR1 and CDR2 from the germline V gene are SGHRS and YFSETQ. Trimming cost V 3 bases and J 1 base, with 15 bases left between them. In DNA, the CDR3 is TGCGCCAGCAGCTCAGGTAGCGCGGCGCGCACAGATACGCAGTATTTT. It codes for CASSSGSAARTDTQYF.

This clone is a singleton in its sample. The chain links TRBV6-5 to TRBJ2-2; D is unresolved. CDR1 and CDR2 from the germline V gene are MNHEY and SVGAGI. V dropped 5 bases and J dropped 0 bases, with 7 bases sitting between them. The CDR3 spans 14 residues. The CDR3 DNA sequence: TGTGCCAGCAGTCGTACAGCGAACACCGGGGAGCTGTTTTTT. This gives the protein CASSRTANTGELFF.

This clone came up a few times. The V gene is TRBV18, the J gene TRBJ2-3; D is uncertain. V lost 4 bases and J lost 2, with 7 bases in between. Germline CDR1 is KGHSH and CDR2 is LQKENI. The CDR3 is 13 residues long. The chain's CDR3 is CASSLHDTDTQYF. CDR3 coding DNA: TGTGCCAGCTCACTACACGACACAGATACGCAGTATTTT.

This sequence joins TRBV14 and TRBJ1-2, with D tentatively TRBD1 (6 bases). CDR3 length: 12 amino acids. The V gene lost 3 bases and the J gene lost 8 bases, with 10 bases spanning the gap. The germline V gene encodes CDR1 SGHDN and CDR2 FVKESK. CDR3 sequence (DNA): TGTGCCAGCAGCCAGGTGACAGGCGGCTACACCTTC. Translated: CASSQVTGGYTF. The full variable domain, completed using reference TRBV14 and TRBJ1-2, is EAGVTQFPSHSVIEKGQTVTLRCDPISGHDNLYWYRRVMGKEIKFLLHFVKESKQDESGMPNNRFLAERTGGTYSTLKVQPAELEDSGVYFCASSQVTGGYTFGSGTRLTVV.

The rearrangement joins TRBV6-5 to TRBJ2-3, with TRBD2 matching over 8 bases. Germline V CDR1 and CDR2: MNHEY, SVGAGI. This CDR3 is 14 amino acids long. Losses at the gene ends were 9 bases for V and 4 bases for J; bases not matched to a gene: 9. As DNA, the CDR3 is TGTGCCAGTTCTCAGCGGGGGATTCCAGATACGCAGTATTTT. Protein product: CASSQRGIPDTQYF.

CDR3 coding DNA: TGCGCCAGCTGGGCAGGGGGCTCGGGGGTTGAAGCTTTCTTT. Residues: CASWAGGSGVEAFF. This chain links TRBV5-1 with TRBJ1-1; 8 bases fit TRBD1. Germline CDR1 and CDR2: SGHRS and YFSETQ. The CDR3 has 14 amino acids. J was trimmed by 7 bases and V by 7 bases; bases with no gene match: 12.

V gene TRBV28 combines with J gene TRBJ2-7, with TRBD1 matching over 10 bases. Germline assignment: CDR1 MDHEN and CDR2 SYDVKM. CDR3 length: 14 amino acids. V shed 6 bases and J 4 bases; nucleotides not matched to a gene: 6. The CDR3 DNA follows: TGTGCCAGCAGAGAGACAGGGGGCCTTTACGAGCAGTACTTC. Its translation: CASRETGGLYEQYF.

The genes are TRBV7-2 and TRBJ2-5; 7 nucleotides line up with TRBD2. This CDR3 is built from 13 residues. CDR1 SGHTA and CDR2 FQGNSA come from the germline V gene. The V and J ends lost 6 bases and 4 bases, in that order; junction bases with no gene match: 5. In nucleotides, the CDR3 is TGTGCCAGCAGTTCAGGGAGGGTAGAGACCCAGTACTTC. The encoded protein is CASSSGRVETQYF.

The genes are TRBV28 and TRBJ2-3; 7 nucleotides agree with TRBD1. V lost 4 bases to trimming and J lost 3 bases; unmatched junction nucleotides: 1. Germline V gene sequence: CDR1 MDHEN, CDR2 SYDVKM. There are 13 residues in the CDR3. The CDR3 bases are TGTGCCAGCAGTTCGACAGGGACAGATACGCAGTATTTT. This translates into CASSSTGTDTQYF.

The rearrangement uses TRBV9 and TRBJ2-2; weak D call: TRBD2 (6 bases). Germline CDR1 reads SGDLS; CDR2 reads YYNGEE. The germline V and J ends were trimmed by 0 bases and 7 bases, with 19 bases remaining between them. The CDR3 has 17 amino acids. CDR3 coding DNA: TGTGCCAGCAGCGTAGGAGGGCTGAGTGGGAGGTTCGGGGAGCTGTTTTTT. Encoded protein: CASSVGGLSGRFGELFF.

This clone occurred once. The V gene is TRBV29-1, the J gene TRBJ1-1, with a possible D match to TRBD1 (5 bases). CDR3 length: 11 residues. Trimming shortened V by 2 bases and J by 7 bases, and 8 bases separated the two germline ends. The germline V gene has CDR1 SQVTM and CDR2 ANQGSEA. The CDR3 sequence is CSVERTNEAFF. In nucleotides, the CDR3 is TGCAGCGTTGAACGGACAAATGAAGCTTTCTTT. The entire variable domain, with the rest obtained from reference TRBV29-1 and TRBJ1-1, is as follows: SAVISQKPSRDICQRGTSLTIQCQVDSQVTMMFWYRQQPGQSLTLIATANQGSEATYESGFVIDKFPISRPNLTFSTLTVSNMSPEDSSIYLCSVERTNEAFFGQGTRLTVV.

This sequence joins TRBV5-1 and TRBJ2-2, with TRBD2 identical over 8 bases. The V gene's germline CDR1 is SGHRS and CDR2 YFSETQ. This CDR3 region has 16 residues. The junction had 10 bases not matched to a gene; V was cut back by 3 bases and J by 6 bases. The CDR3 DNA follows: TGCGCCAGCAGCTCGGAGCGGGGGCGCGGGCCCGGGGAGCTGTTTTTT. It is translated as CASSSERGRGPGELFF.

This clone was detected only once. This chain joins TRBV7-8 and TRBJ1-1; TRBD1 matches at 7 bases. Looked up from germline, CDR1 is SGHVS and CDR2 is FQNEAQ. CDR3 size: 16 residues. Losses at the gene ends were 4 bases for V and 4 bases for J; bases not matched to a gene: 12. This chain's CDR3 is CASSSNGQDRSTEAFF. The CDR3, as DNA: TGTGCCAGCAGCTCAAATGGACAGGATAGGAGCACTGAAGCTTTCTTT. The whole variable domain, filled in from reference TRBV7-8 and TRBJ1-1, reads GAGVSQSPRYKVAKRGQDVALRCDPISGHVSLFWYQQALGQGPEFLTYFQNEAQLDKSGLPSDRFFAERPEGSVSTLKIQRTQQEDSAVYLCASSSNGQDRSTEAFFGQGTRLTVV.

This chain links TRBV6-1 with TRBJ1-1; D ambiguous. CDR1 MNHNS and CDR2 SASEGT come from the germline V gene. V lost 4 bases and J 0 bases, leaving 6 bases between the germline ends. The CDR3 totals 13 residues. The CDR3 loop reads CASSARLNTEAFF. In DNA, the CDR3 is TGTGCCAGCAGTGCCAGGTTGAACACTGAAGCTTTCTTT.

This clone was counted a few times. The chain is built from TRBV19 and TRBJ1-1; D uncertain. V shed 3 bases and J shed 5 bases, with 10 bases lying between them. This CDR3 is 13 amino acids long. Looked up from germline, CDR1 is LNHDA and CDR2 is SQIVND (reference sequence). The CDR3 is CASSIYSGTEAFF. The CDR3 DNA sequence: TGTGCCAGTAGTATCTATTCGGGGACTGAAGCTTTCTTT.